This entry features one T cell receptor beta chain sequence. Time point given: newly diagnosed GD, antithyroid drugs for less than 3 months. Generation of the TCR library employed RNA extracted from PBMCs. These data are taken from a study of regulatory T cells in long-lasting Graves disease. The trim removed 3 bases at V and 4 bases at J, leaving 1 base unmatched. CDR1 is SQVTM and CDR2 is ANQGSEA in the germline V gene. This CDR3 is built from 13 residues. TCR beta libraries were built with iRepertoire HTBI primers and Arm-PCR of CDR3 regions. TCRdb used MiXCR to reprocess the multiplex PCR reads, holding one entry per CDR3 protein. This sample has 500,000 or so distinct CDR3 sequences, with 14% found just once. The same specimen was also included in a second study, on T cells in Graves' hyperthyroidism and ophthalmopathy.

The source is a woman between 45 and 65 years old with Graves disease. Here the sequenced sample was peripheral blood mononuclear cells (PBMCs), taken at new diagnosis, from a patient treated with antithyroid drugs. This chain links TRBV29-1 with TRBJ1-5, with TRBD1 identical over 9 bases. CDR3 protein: CSVEGQGNQPQHF. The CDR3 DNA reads TGCAGCGTTGAGGGACAGGGTAATCAGCCCCAGCATTTT.